This TCR beta chain is drawn from a study of T cell responses to AZD1222 COVID-19 vaccine. Sequencing was performed with immunoSEQ multiplex PCR; in TCRdb, only in-frame clones are kept and a portion is missing. Of about 110,000 clones listed, around 84% are singletons. Study outcomes and limitations: Nearly half of spike-specific TCRs reportedly target variant regions that are unmutated in the B.1.351 and B.1.1.7 variants. An increase in Spike-specific TCR breadth and depth was observed after two AZD1222 doses. Repertoire sampling happened only post peak T cell response. Most donors were white British, females outnumbered males, and clonal diversity was possibly underestimated.

This clone was observed a single time. What it binds is not known. The sample in question was peripheral blood, obtained on day 0 of AZD1222 vaccination. The clonotype comes from an adult in good health.

The CDR3 loop reads CASSSRTPAYEQYF. The CDR3 nucleotides are TGTGCCAGCAGTTCGAGGACACCGGCCTACGAGCAGTACTTC. V usage is TRBV6-2 or TRBV6-3 and J usage is TRBJ2-7; D might be TRBD1 (5 bases). Germline CDR1 is MNHEY and CDR2 is SVGEGT. The length of the CDR3 is 14 residues. V lost 4 bases, J lost 2 bases, and 12 bases lay in between.